The clone carrying this T cell receptor beta chain was seen a few times. Antigen: not known. This specimen comes from a study of beta chain features in type 1 diabetes. Overall study findings and caveats: Among all four CD4+ subsets, Type 1 diabetes patients had TCRB CDR3s that were moderately but significantly shorter.

By way of CD45RO/CCR7/CD25/CD127/CD95/CD27, the CD4+ regulatory, stem cell-like memory, central memory and naive cells were sorted. Trimming removed 6 bases from V and 0 bases from J; junction bases left unmatched: 8. Germline V gene lookup returns CDR1 SGHAT and CDR2 FQNNGV. This CDR3 is built from 15 residues. Every bit of the isolated RNA underwent reverse transcription, so sequencing read expressed TCRB transcripts. TCRdb's table, derived via immunoSEQ multiplex PCR, lists solely in-frame clones and lacks some. This table holds around 250,000 clones, approximately 13% found once. The specimen sequenced was naive CD4+ T cells from blood. The TCR was taken from a man younger than 40 with type 1 diabetes. The V call is TRBV11-2, the J call TRBJ2-7, with 7 bases matching TRBD2. The CDR3 bases are TGTGCCAGCAGACGACCAGGGAGGGGCTCCTACGAGCAGTACTTC. It codes for CASRRPGRGSYEQYF.